The sequence of this T cell receptor beta chain was determined in a study of metastatic and nonmetastatic thyroid tumors (dated by TCRdb to about 2020). Study-wide context: The researchers compared repertoires between peripheral blood samples and tumor or nodule tissue samples from patients with malignant or benign thyroid disease.

What the authors observed across the whole study: In both blood and tumor samples, malignant tumors were reported to have significantly higher TCR beta diversity than benign nodules.

There are a few counts of this clone. Its target antigen remains unknown. At one boundary the junction diverges from the germline segment, which might be a read error. Library preparation was by PCR. The sequencing machine was an Illumina HiSeq 4000. High-throughput sequencing was used to profile the TCR beta-chain CDR3 region of each patient. In the authors' own workflow: Drawing on CDR3 differences between clinicopathological groups, the researchers built a classifier meant to tell apart patients with distant-metastatic papillary thyroid cancer. The Shannon index was used to measure repertoire diversity, and the Morisita-Horn index was used to measure how similar tumor and blood repertoires were. TCRdb trimmed public reads at Q25 via fastp, called clones via MiXCR and kept in-frame beta chains. These V and J calls are TCRdb output, not the study's own analysis. The sample contains about 23,000 clones, about 20% of them found a single time. The top ten constitute 25% to 30% of the sample.

None of the patients had been given any treatment before thyroid surgery. Using T-cell receptor beta sequencing, the researchers looked back retrospectively at clinical samples from patients, gathered between about 2011 and 2018. The CDR3 starts with the cysteine, ends with the phenylalanine, and has 11 residues. The read is trimmed to its CDR3 DNA, 33 bases read in frame from base 1. The sample taken for sequencing was blood. This sequence was found in a female donor with papillary thyroid cancer or a benign thyroid nodule (not recorded which). Some clones in this sample may be carry-over from other donors' samples. The V and J genes are TRBV12-3 or TRBV12-4 and TRBJ2-1, with no reliable assignment of the D segment. CDR3 sequence: CASSLWTERFF. In nucleotides, the sequence is TGTGCCAGCAGTTTATGGACCGAGCGGTTCTTC.